This T cell receptor beta chain was retrieved from a study of identical twins. Notes on the study in general: High-abundance cord blood beta clonotypes had fewer insertions; memory repertoires showed none. Out-of-frame alpha sequences shared between twins exhibited an excess of low generation probability.

V shed 1 base and J shed 3 bases, with 13 bases lying between them. Germline V CDR1 and CDR2: SEHNR, FQNEAQ (reference sequence). The CDR3 spans 15 residues. Only healthy Caucasians were included as donors. To note about this clonotype: What it binds is not known.

A universal primer site was incorporated via template switching, and the cDNA contained unique molecular identifiers. TCRdb used MiXCR to reprocess the 5' RACE reads, holding one entry per CDR3 protein. The sample lists 550,000 to 800,000 distinct CDR3 sequences, under 8.5% seen once, with roughly 1.6% in the top ten. This sample was shared with a second study, whose subject was yellow fever vaccine responses in identical twins.

The sample comprised PBMCs. The sequence was obtained from a woman aged 18-29 years in good health. This chain joins TRBV7-9 and TRBJ2-7; D is perhaps TRBD1 (6 bases). As DNA, the CDR3 is TGTGCCAGCAGCTTAGTTCAGGGGTTGGACTACGAGCAGTACTTC. Encoded protein: CASSLVQGLDYEQYF.